These 22 T cell receptor beta chains originate from one sample sequenced in a study of T cells in Graves' hyperthyroidism and ophthalmopathy. Amplification of TCR beta CDR3 regions was performed using RNA transcripts as template. First-round RT-PCR targeting the TCR CDR3 was performed with the HTBI primer set. TCRdb reanalysed the multiplex PCR reads using MiXCR and keeps one entry per CDR3 protein. The top ten hold around 28% of the sample, which has about 280,000 distinct CDR3 sequences, 25% seen once. The sequencing sample was made of blood. These receptor sequences come from a middle-aged man with Graves' hyperthyroidism that later progressed to Graves' ophthalmopathy.

This clonotype was observed many times. The rearrangement uses TRBV11-3 and TRBJ2-2; possible D gene TRBD2, 5 bases. This CDR3 comprises 15 residues. CDR1 and CDR2 (germline): SGHNT, YENEEA. Trimming stripped 1 base from V and 1 base from J, with 7 bases between. CDR3 nucleotide sequence: TGTGCCAGCAGCTTAGTAGGAGGGAACACCGGGGAGCTGTTTTTT. Its translation is CASSLVGGNTGELFF. Variable domain in full (rest from reference TRBV11-3 and TRBJ2-2): EAGVVQSPRYKIIEKKQPVAFWCNPISGHNTLYWYLQNLGQGPELLIRYENEEAVDDSQLPKDRFSAERLKGVDSTLKIQPAELGDSAVYLCASSLVGGNTGELFFGEGSRLTVL.

There are a few counts of this clonotype. The chain combines TRBV18 with TRBJ1-3; 8 nucleotides match TRBD1. Per germline, CDR1 KGHSH and CDR2 LQKENI. There are 19 residues in the CDR3. V was clipped by 4 bases and J by 7 bases; unmatched bases: 21. The DNA of the CDR3 is TGTGCCAGCTCACACGCGGTCCCGGGACAGGATTCTCGGTGGAACACCATATATTTT. Its translation is CASSHAVPGQDSRWNTIYF.

The chain is built from TRBV28 and TRBJ1-5; 8 bases are a match to TRBD1. V gave up 3 bases and J gave up 2 bases; unmatched junction bases: 3. Germline loops: CDR1 MDHEN, CDR2 SYDVKM. The CDR3 runs to 15 residues. The CDR3 bases are TGTGCCAGCAGTTTCGAGACAGGGGGCAATCAGCCCCAGCATTTT. This sequence encodes CASSFETGGNQPQHF.

This clonotype showed up many times. The chain recombines TRBV4-2 with TRBJ2-7, with 7 bases fitting TRBD2. The CDR3 sequence is 15 residues long. After removal of 0 bases from V and 2 bases from J, the junction contained 4 bases not matched to a gene. Per the germline V gene, CDR1 is LGHNA and CDR2 is YNFKEQ. In nucleotides, the CDR3 is TGTGCCAGCAGCCAAGATGGAGCGGGGACCTACGAGCAGTACTTC. Its protein is CASSQDGAGTYEQYF.

J is TRBJ2-7 and V is TRBV7-2; unclear D gene. Trimming shortened V by 0 bases and J by 2 bases, and 11 bases separated the two germline ends. Germline V gene sequence: CDR1 SGHTA, CDR2 FQGNSA. The CDR3 totals 15 residues. The CDR3, as DNA: TGTGCCAGCAGCTTAGCGCTCTCTGGCCCCTACGAGCAGTACTTC. Its translation is CASSLALSGPYEQYF.

V is TRBV6-2 or TRBV6-3 and J is TRBJ2-7, with D unclear. Trimming left V 2 bases short and J 1 base short, with 9 bases between. Germline V gives CDR1 MNHEY, CDR2 SVGEGT. The CDR3 covers 14 residues. The CDR3 here is CASSYGQTSYEQYF. CDR3 in DNA: TGTGCCAGCAGTTACGGTCAGACATCCTACGAGCAGTACTTC.

In this sample, this clonotype turned up many times. The chain links TRBV28 to TRBJ2-7, with 8 bases fitting TRBD1. CDR1 and CDR2 (germline): MDHEN, SYDVKM. This CDR3 has 17 amino acids. V gave up 2 bases and J gave up 0 bases; unmatched junction bases: 9. The DNA for the CDR3 is TGTGCCAGCAGTTTAAGTATGAGACAGGGGTACTCCTACGAGCAGTACTTC. This encodes CASSLSMRQGYSYEQYF.

This clonotype showed up many times. Since a much larger clone is just one base distant, this may be a read error. The CDR3 bases are TGTGCCTCGGCTAGCGGGCCCGGGGGAACCCAGTACTTC. This translates into CASASGPGGTQYF. This chain connects TRBV24-1 to TRBJ2-5; 8 positions match TRBD2. The germline gives CDR1 KGHDR, CDR2 SFDVKD. This CDR3 has 13 residues. The V segment lost 12 bases and the J segment 8 bases; nucleotides outside the gene matches: 13.

This clonotype was observed at least ten times. The V and J genes are TRBV11-2 and TRBJ2-2, with TRBD1 matching 10 bases. The V gene's germline CDR1 is SGHAT and CDR2 FQNNGV. The CDR3 runs 16 residues. The ends lost 3 bases at V and 7 bases at J; junction bases unmatched: 8. The CDR3, as DNA: TGTGCCAGCAGCTTCCGGGACAGGGGTATTAACGGGGAGCTGTTTTTT. It translates to CASSFRDRGINGELFF. The variable domain in full, completed from reference TRBV11-2 and TRBJ2-2, reads EAGVAQSPRYKIIEKRQSVAFWCNPISGHATLYWYQQILGQGPKLLIQFQNNGVVDDSQLPKDRFSAERLKGVDSTLKIQPAKLEDSAVYLCASSFRDRGINGELFFGEGSRLTVL.

The chain couples TRBV6-2 or TRBV6-3 to TRBJ1-5; D perhaps matches TRBD1 (5 bases). Trimming left V 5 bases short and J 5 bases short, with 10 bases between. The CDR3 spans 13 residues. The germline gives CDR1 MNHEY, CDR2 SVGEGT. The CDR3 nucleotides read TGTGCCAGCAGTGCTCAGGGACATCAGCCCCAGCATTTT. This sequence encodes CASSAQGHQPQHF.

The table lists this clonotype with many counts. The chain recombines TRBV6-2 or TRBV6-3 with TRBJ1-5, with D perhaps matching TRBD1 (5 bases). The germline V and J ends were trimmed by 4 bases and 5 bases, with 15 bases remaining between them. The CDR3 consists of 15 residues. Germline V lookup: CDR1 MNHEY, CDR2 SVGEGT. CDR3 sequence: CASSSPIGGHQPQHF. The CDR3 DNA reads as TGTGCCAGCAGTTCGCCTATCGGGGGTCATCAGCCCCAGCATTTT.

This clonotype was seen many times. This chain links TRBV7-9 with TRBJ2-5, with TRBD1 as a possible D gene (5 bases). The germline V gene has CDR1 SEHNR and CDR2 FQNEAQ (reference sequence). This CDR3 spans 13 amino acids. Trimming removed 0 bases from V and 5 bases from J, with 7 bases in between. The DNA for the CDR3 is TGTGCCAGCAGCTTAGCCTCAGGGGAGACCCAGTACTTC. Protein product: CASSLASGETQYF.

This clonotype was seen at least ten times. The chain recombines TRBV4-1 with TRBJ2-7; D is unclear. V dropped 0 bases and J dropped 4 bases, with 10 bases sitting between them. The CDR3 length is 14 residues. Germline loops: CDR1 MGHRA, CDR2 YSYEKL. The CDR3 coding sequence is TGCGCCAGCAGCCAAGATCTGGATCCATACGAGCAGTACTTC. Translated, it gives CASSQDLDPYEQYF.

This clonotype was observed at least ten times. The V gene is TRBV6-1, the J gene TRBJ2-7; D remains unclear. In germline, CDR1 is MNHNS, CDR2 SASEGT. There are 14 residues in the CDR3. V lost 4 bases, J lost 0 bases, and 10 bases lay in between. The CDR3: CASSVVVSSYEQYF. CDR3 nucleotides: TGTGCCAGCAGTGTTGTAGTGAGCTCCTACGAGCAGTACTTC.

V gene TRBV27 combines with J gene TRBJ2-5; 8 nucleotides match TRBD2. In germline, CDR1 is MNHEY, CDR2 SMNVEV (reference sequence). This CDR3 is 14 amino acids long. J was trimmed by 1 base and V by 5 bases; bases with no gene match: 3. CDR3 amino acids: CASSDRGGQETQYF. The CDR3 DNA is TGTGCCAGCAGTGACCGGGGGGGCCAAGAGACCCAGTACTTC.

This clonotype appeared many times. V usage is TRBV7-8 and J usage is TRBJ1-6; D may be TRBD1 (5 bases). V lost 5 bases, J lost 8 bases, and 16 bases lay in between. Germline CDR1 reads SGHVS; CDR2 reads FQNEAQ. The CDR3 consists of 15 residues. CDR3 residues: CASSVGAGRDSPLHF. The CDR3 coding sequence is TGTGCCAGCAGCGTAGGTGCAGGGAGGGATTCACCCCTCCACTTT.

Only a few counts were recorded for this clonotype. The CDR3 is CASSLAPAQNTEAFF. DNA for the CDR3: TGTGCCAGCAGCTTAGCGCCCGCCCAGAACACTGAAGCTTTCTTT. The rearrangement uses TRBV7-2 and TRBJ1-1; D not certain. There are 15 residues in the CDR3. The germline gives CDR1 SGHTA, CDR2 FQGNSA. Trimming took off 0 bases at V and 1 base at J, with 9 bases between the two ends.

This clonotype was counted ten times or more. This sequence joins TRBV6-5 and TRBJ1-1; D is unresolved. Germline V gene data show CDR1 as MNHEY and CDR2 as SVGAGI. Trimming pared 2 bases from V and 4 bases from J, leaving 14 bases between. The CDR3 covers 15 residues. Here the CDR3 DNA reads TGTGCCAGCAGTTACGGTGTCAGTGGGCGCACTGAAGCTTTCTTT. Translation gives CASSYGVSGRTEAFF.

The CDR3 loop reads CASSLARRDLAGPAYEQYF. The CDR3 DNA sequence: TGTGCCAGCAGCTTAGCGAGGCGCGATCTAGCGGGGCCCGCCTACGAGCAGTACTTC. The genes are TRBV7-2 and TRBJ2-7; 9 positions agree with TRBD2. The germline CDR1 and CDR2 sequences are SGHTA and FQGNSA. The CDR3 covers 19 residues. V shed 0 bases and J 2 bases; nucleotides not matched to a gene: 14.

This sequence joins TRBV14 and TRBJ2-7; D may be TRBD1 or TRBD2 (5 bases each). The CDR3 has 15 residues. Germline-derived CDR1 and CDR2 are SGHDN and FVKESK. V lost 3 bases to trimming and J lost 4 bases, with 16 bases between them. The CDR3 loop is CASSHFPGAPYEQYF. The DNA of the CDR3 is TGTGCCAGCAGCCACTTCCCCGGGGCCCCATACGAGCAGTACTTC.

The V call is TRBV12-3 or TRBV12-4, the J call TRBJ1-5; weak D call: TRBD1 (5 bases). The CDR3 covers 14 residues. The ends were cut back, 6 bases at V and 5 bases at J, with 14 bases in the middle. The CDR3 bases are TGTGCCAGCAGCACCGGACACCTCGATCAGCCCCAGCATTTT. Translation: CASSTGHLDQPQHF.

The chain uses TRBV7-6 and TRBJ2-5; 7 bases fit TRBD1. Trimming removed 1 base from V and 0 bases from J; junction bases left unmatched: 2. This CDR3 is 15 amino acids long. CDR1 and CDR2 (germline): SGHVS, FNYEAQ. The CDR3 coding sequence is TGTGCCAGCAGCTTAGGGGGACAGTACCAAGAGACCCAGTACTTC. Translated: CASSLGGQYQETQYF.